Included here is one T cell receptor beta chain sequence, with context. Its antigen is unidentified. Germline V gene data show CDR1 as MNHNS and CDR2 as SASEGT. CDR3 length equals 15 residues. The V end was cut by 2 bases, the J end by 1 base, with 11 bases between. Some clones are missing from TCRdb's copy, which holds only in-frame ones; the method was immunoSEQ multiplex PCR. The sample has 170,000 or so clones, just over 90% seen once. This entry comes from a study of T cell responses to AZD1222 COVID-19 vaccine. Study-level findings and limits: Vaccine-associated CD4 TCRs ranged over spike, dominating at 160-218 and 743-854. Repertoire sampling was restricted to post-peak T cell response timepoints. Spike-specific TCR breadth and depth grew following two AZD1222 doses.

The sample in question was peripheral blood, obtained on day 0 of AZD1222 vaccination. The clonotype originates from an adult in good health. The chain combines TRBV6-1 with TRBJ1-1; D uncertain. The CDR3 bases are TGTGCCAGCAGTGAATTTGGCCAGCGGAACACTGAAGCTTTCTTT. Translation gives CASSEFGQRNTEAFF.